One sample yielded the 2 T cell receptor beta chains listed below, sequenced in a study of blood T cell repertoires in COVID-19. TCRdb's copy holds only in-frame clones and misses some; the assay was immunoSEQ multiplex PCR. This sample has about 75,000 clones; 88% occur once, and the top ten carry 9.1%. What was sequenced was peripheral blood. Receptor source: a human donor in a cohort sampled during active COVID-19.

V is TRBV5-3 and J is TRBJ1-1; D is uncertain. TRBV5-3 is annotated as an ORF whose role is uncertain. CDR3 length: 14 residues. V lost 3 bases to trimming and J lost 2 bases, with 11 bases between them. The CDR3 DNA is TGTGCCAGAAGCTCGCCTTCAGTAAACACTGAAGCTTTCTTT. It translates to CARSSPSVNTEAFF.

The table lists this clone with a count of one. J is TRBJ2-5 and V is TRBV6-5, with 7 bases matching TRBD2. The CDR3 consists of 11 residues. The germline V gene has CDR1 MNHEY and CDR2 SVGAGI. J was trimmed by 4 bases and V by 11 bases; bases with no gene match: 4. The CDR3, as DNA: TGTGCCGGGAGGGGTAGAGAGACCCAGTACTTC. Residues: CAGRGRETQYF.